This T cell receptor beta chain came from a study of cytomegalovirus exposure and HLA in healthy donors. Study observations and caveats: In terms of immune exposure information, only CMV serostatus was available. Analyzed later, association rates of TCRs varied across HLA loci, with DRB1 most and HLA-C fewest. Researchers catalogued about 160 TCR beta chains as cytomegalovirus-associated.

To note about this clone: The antigen is not known.

PCR employed 60 Vbeta and 13 Jbeta primers. Generated by immunoSEQ multiplex PCR, the TCRdb table keeps only in-frame clones and is missing some. The sample yields some 130,000 clones, less than 80% seen once. The germline CDR1 and CDR2 sequences are LNHNV and YYDKDF (reference sequence). Trimming took 0 bases from V and 14 from J, leaving 16 bases between them. The CDR3 runs to 13 residues. Sequenced: PBMCs. The rearrangement joins TRBV15 to TRBJ1-2; D uncertain. This receptor was taken from a man aged 40-49 years in good health and CMV-seropositive. The CDR3 loop reads CATSRDYVAGLTF. CDR3 DNA: TGTGCCACCAGCAGAGATTATGTGGCAGGACTAACCTTC.